One and the same sample provided the 29 T cell receptor beta chains below, sequenced in a study of T cell responses to AZD1222 COVID-19 vaccine. Using immunoSEQ multiplex PCR, the repertoire was profiled, and TCRdb retains in-frame clones only, with some absent. Of roughly 120,000 clones listed, approximately 86% were seen once; the top ten hold around 17%. Sample: peripheral blood, taken 28 days after the second AZD1222 dose. The receptors shown here come from an adult who received the AZD1222 COVID-19 vaccine.

V and J are TRBV5-4 and TRBJ2-2; TRBD1 or TRBD2 may be the D gene (5 bases each). CDR3 size: 15 residues. From germline, CDR1 is SGHNT and CDR2 YYREEE (reference sequence). Trimming removed 4 bases from V and 5 bases from J, with 15 bases in between. The CDR3 nucleotides are TGTGCCAGCAGCACGAGGGACGGCGGGACCGGGGAGCTGTTTTTT. It yields the protein CASSTRDGGTGELFF.

The chain links TRBV9 to TRBJ1-6; D is uncertain. Germline assignment: CDR1 SGDLS and CDR2 YYNGEE. The length of the CDR3 is 14 residues. V was cut by 3 bases and J by 9 bases, with 13 bases left in between. The CDR3 bases are TGTGCCAGCAGCGCCGACATCAGGTCTTCACCCCTCCACTTT. Protein sequence: CASSADIRSSPLHF.

This rearrangement joins TRBV2 to TRBJ1-2; D unclear. Germline V gene lookup returns CDR1 SNHLY and CDR2 FYNNEI. The CDR3 has 16 residues. Trimming cost V 2 bases and J 3 bases, with 16 bases left between them. The CDR3 is CASSESSGREDYGYTF. The DNA for the CDR3 is TGTGCCAGCAGTGAATCCTCGGGGAGGGAGGACTATGGCTACACCTTC.

The chain recombines TRBV12-3 or TRBV12-4 with TRBJ1-2; D call uncertain. The CDR3 is 13 amino acids. Trimming shortened V by 7 bases and J by 0 bases, and 9 bases separated the two germline ends. DNA of the CDR3: TGTGCCAGCACCGGCTTAGCTAACTATGGCTACACCTTC. Translating it yields CASTGLANYGYTF.

The chain has TRBV6-5 and TRBJ1-3, with D tentatively TRBD1 (6 bases). The CDR3 length is 15 residues. V was pared by 2 bases and J by 2 bases, with 10 bases between. The germline V gene encodes CDR1 MNHEY and CDR2 SVGAGI. CDR3 sequence: CASSYAQGPGNTIYF. CDR3 nucleotide sequence: TGTGCCAGCAGTTACGCACAGGGCCCTGGAAACACCATATATTTT.

The rearrangement joins TRBV5-1 to TRBJ2-1; the match to TRBD2 covers 7 bases. The trim removed 6 bases at V and 8 bases at J, leaving 14 bases unmatched. This CDR3 region has 15 residues. The germline V gene encodes CDR1 SGHRS and CDR2 YFSETQ. Written as DNA, the CDR3 is TGCGCCAGCAATGAAGGGACTACAACAGTGGATGAGCAGTTCTTC. Its translation: CASNEGTTTVDEQFF.

V and J are TRBV5-6 and TRBJ2-1, with 7 bases that match TRBD1. V lost 2 bases to trimming and J lost 4 bases; unmatched junction nucleotides: 6. This CDR3 is 15 amino acids long. Germline V gene lookup returns CDR1 SGHDT and CDR2 YYEEEE. The chain's CDR3 is CASSFEGAAYNEQFF. In nucleotides, the CDR3 is TGTGCCAGCAGCTTCGAGGGGGCTGCTTACAATGAGCAGTTCTTC.

CDR3 nucleotides: TGCGCCAGCAGCCAAGATAAGAGCAGGGGCGTAACCTACGAGCAGTACTTC. This codes for CASSQDKSRGVTYEQYF. This sequence joins TRBV4-1 and TRBJ2-7, with D maybe TRBD1 (6 bases). The CDR3 has 17 amino acids. Trimming removed 0 bases from V and 2 bases from J, with 17 bases in between. Per the germline V gene, CDR1 is MGHRA and CDR2 is YSYEKL.

This chain uses TRBV7-9 with TRBJ1-1; D unresolved. The CDR3 has 15 residues. The V and J ends lost 5 bases and 4 bases respectively, with 17 bases between them. The germline V gene encodes CDR1 SEHNR and CDR2 FQNEAQ (reference sequence). CDR3 nucleotide sequence: TGTGCCAGCAGCGCCGGGATCTCCCTCAGCACTGAAGCTTTCTTT. Amino acids: CASSAGISLSTEAFF.

The rearrangement links TRBV7-2 to TRBJ2-3, with no clear D. CDR1 is SGHTA and CDR2 is FQGNSA in the germline V gene. The V end lost 5 bases, the J end lost 0 bases, and 9 bases lay between the germline ends. The CDR3 loop spans 14 amino acids. The CDR3 protein is CASSLQPSTDTQYF. The CDR3 DNA follows: TGTGCCAGCAGCCTCCAACCCAGCACAGATACGCAGTATTTT.

The J gene is TRBJ2-3, the V gene TRBV5-1; 8 bases fit TRBD2. Germline CDR1 SGHRS, CDR2 YFSETQ. V lost 3 bases and J lost 4; bases outside the gene matches: 7. This CDR3 has 15 residues. The CDR3 reads CASSSDREGADTQYF. For the CDR3, the DNA is TGCGCCAGCAGCTCGGATCGGGAGGGGGCAGATACGCAGTATTTT.

The chain is built from TRBV10-3 and TRBJ1-1; no clear D gene. The germline V and J ends were trimmed by 10 bases and 0 bases, with 18 bases remaining between them. The germline V gene has CDR1 ENHRY and CDR2 SYGVKD. The CDR3 runs 15 residues. The CDR3 DNA sequence: TGTGCCACTGCAGTCGGCCAGGCCATGAACACTGAAGCTTTCTTT. Translated, it gives CATAVGQAMNTEAFF.

The genes are TRBV6-5 and TRBJ1-6; TRBD1 might be the D (6 bases). The germline V and J ends were trimmed by 6 bases and 9 bases, with 18 bases remaining between them. Germline-derived CDR1 and CDR2 are MNHEY and SVGAGI. This CDR3 comprises 15 residues. The CDR3 DNA reads TGTGCCAGCAGGCTACAGGGTGTATCGGGTTCACCCCTCCACTTT. This translates into CASRLQGVSGSPLHF.

This clone was recorded once. The chain is built from TRBV27 and TRBJ1-4; tentative D call: TRBD1 (5 bases). Looked up from germline, CDR1 is MNHEY and CDR2 is SMNVEV (reference sequence). Between the trimmed V and J ends, which lost 6 bases and 7 bases, there was a span of 18 bases. The length of the CDR3 is 15 residues. The CDR3: CASRSSKGLVEKLFF. In nucleotides, the CDR3 is TGTGCCAGCAGGAGTTCGAAGGGGCTGGTTGAAAAACTGTTTTTT.

The CDR3, as DNA: TGTGCCAGCACCTCAGGGTCTAACTATGGCTACACCTTC. Protein sequence: CASTSGSNYGYTF. This rearrangement joins TRBV9 to TRBJ1-2; weak D call: TRBD1 (5 bases). CDR3 length equals 13 residues. Trimming took off 6 bases at V and 0 bases at J, with 9 bases between the two ends. Germline CDR1 and CDR2: SGDLS and YYNGEE.

V gene TRBV25-1 combines with J gene TRBJ2-5, with TRBD1 as a possible D gene (6 bases). V was pared by 3 bases and J by 5 bases, with 16 bases between. Germline loops: CDR1 MGHDK, CDR2 SYGVNS. The CDR3 is 15 amino acids. For the CDR3, the DNA is TGTGCCAGCAGTGATGGTCAGGGGCGGAAGGAGACCCAGTACTTC. It codes for CASSDGQGRKETQYF. Together with reference TRBV25-1 and TRBJ2-5, the CDR3 gives the full variable domain: EADIYQTPRYLVIGTGKKITLECSQTMGHDKMYWYQQDPGMELHLIHYSYGVNSTEKGDLSSESTVSRIRTEHFPLTLESARPSHTSQYLCASSDGQGRKETQYFGPGTRLLVL.

This chain uses TRBV4-1 with TRBJ1-3; D is undetermined. Per the germline V gene, CDR1 is MGHRA and CDR2 is YSYEKL. V dropped 0 bases and J dropped 3 bases, with 6 bases sitting between them. The CDR3 contains 14 residues. This chain's CDR3 is CASSQDGFGNTIYF. The CDR3 nucleotides are TGCGCCAGCAGCCAAGATGGGTTTGGAAACACCATATATTTT.

This clone was counted once. The chain employs TRBV19 and TRBJ2-2; 12 nucleotides align to TRBD2. Per the germline V gene, CDR1 is LNHDA and CDR2 is SQIVND (reference sequence). This CDR3 spans 16 amino acids. Trimming at V came to 4 bases and at J to 4 bases, leaving 4 bases not matched to a gene. The CDR3 is CASSKGLAGSTGELFF. The CDR3 DNA sequence: TGTGCCAGTAGTAAAGGACTAGCGGGGAGCACCGGGGAGCTGTTTTTT.

V and J are TRBV7-9 and TRBJ1-4; D not resolved. The germline V and J ends were trimmed by 4 bases and 9 bases, with 15 bases remaining between them. CDR1 is SEHNR, CDR2 FQNEAQ, per germline (reference sequence). This CDR3 is 14 amino acids long. CDR3 sequence: CASSSWAVVQKLFF. CDR3 nucleotide sequence: TGTGCCAGCAGCTCCTGGGCCGTGGTGCAAAAACTGTTTTTT.

The rearrangement uses TRBV5-1 and TRBJ2-7; D uncertain. V was shortened by 1 base and J by 0 bases, with 5 bases between the two germline ends. This CDR3 has 13 amino acids. Germline-derived CDR1 and CDR2 are SGHRS and YFSETQ. The CDR3 loop reads CASSLLRSYEQYF. CDR3 bases: TGCGCCAGCAGCTTGCTCCGCTCCTACGAGCAGTACTTC.

CDR3 residues: CASSLFGARQPQHF. CDR3 DNA sequence: TGTGCCAGCAGTTTATTCGGGGCCCGGCAGCCCCAGCATTTT. V is TRBV28 and J is TRBJ1-5, with D possibly being TRBD1 (5 bases). V lost 1 base and J lost 7, with 11 bases in between. Germline V gene data show CDR1 as MDHEN and CDR2 as SYDVKM. The CDR3 length is 14 residues.

V and J are TRBV10-2 and TRBJ2-2; D perhaps matches TRBD2 (6 bases). Germline CDR1 reads WSHSY; CDR2 reads SAAADI. The CDR3 extends over 15 amino acids. V was shortened by 2 bases and J by 2 bases, with 9 bases between the two germline ends. CDR3 sequence (DNA): TGCGCCAGCAGTGAGCCCGGGACTAACACCGGGGAGCTGTTTTTT. Its protein product is CASSEPGTNTGELFF.

The rearrangement uses TRBV6-5 and TRBJ1-4; TRBD1 is a possible D gene (6 bases). The germline gives CDR1 MNHEY, CDR2 SVGAGI. The V and J ends lost 7 bases and 3 bases respectively, with 15 bases between them. The length of the CDR3 is 15 residues. As DNA, the CDR3 is TGTGCCAGCAAATTCAGGGGCGCCTCTAATGAAAAACTGTTTTTT. It encodes CASKFRGASNEKLFF.

The chain recombines TRBV27 with TRBJ2-3; possibly TRBD2 for D (6 bases). V was clipped by 8 bases and J by 5 bases, with 17 bases between them. This CDR3 has 14 amino acids. The germline CDR1 and CDR2 sequences are MNHEY and SMNVEV (reference sequence). The CDR3 loop reads CASRLGDWIDTQYF. CDR3 DNA sequence: TGTGCCAGCCGACTAGGGGACTGGATAGATACGCAGTATTTT.

About this clone itself: The junction departs from germline at one end; a sequencing error may be responsible. The chain couples TRBV6-6 to TRBJ2-7, with D possibly matching TRBD1 (5 bases). Germline V lookup: CDR1 MNHNY, CDR2 SVGAGI (reference sequence). This CDR3 has 15 residues. CDR3 nucleotides: TGTGCCAGCAGTAACTCCCGACAGATTCCCTACGAGCAGTACTTC. Its translation is CASSNSRQIPYEQYF.

The chain employs TRBV4-3 and TRBJ1-2; 9 bases are shared with TRBD1. Germline lookup yields CDR1 LGHNA and CDR2 YSLEER. With 0 bases clipped from V and 2 bases from J, the junction kept 1 base outside the gene matches. The CDR3 is made up of 15 amino acids. The CDR3 bases are TGCGCCAGCAGCCAAGACGGACAGGGGAACTATGGCTACACCTTC. Residues: CASSQDGQGNYGYTF.

This chain uses TRBV4-3 with TRBJ2-6, with TRBD2 matching 8 bases. The ends lost 5 bases at V and 4 bases at J; junction bases unmatched: 7. The CDR3 is 16 residues long. Germline-derived CDR1 and CDR2 are LGHNA and YSLEER. Here the CDR3 reads CASSFWAGGGANVLTF. The CDR3 region has the DNA TGCGCCAGCAGCTTTTGGGCGGGGGGAGGGGCCAACGTCCTGACTTTC.

The gene calls are TRBV5-6 and TRBJ1-1; the match to TRBD1 covers 8 bases. V was clipped by 6 bases and J by 5 bases; unmatched bases: 3. Germline lookup yields CDR1 SGHDT and CDR2 YYEEEE. The CDR3 has 12 amino acids. This CDR3 reads CASTDRGTEAFF. The CDR3, as DNA: TGTGCCAGCACTGACAGGGGAACTGAAGCTTTCTTT.

The rearrangement links TRBV10-1 to TRBJ2-7; no firm D call. The CDR3 contains 13 residues. The V end was cut by 0 bases, the J end by 6 bases, with 9 bases between. Germline V gives CDR1 WNHNN, CDR2 SYGVQD (reference sequence). The CDR3 sequence is CASSESRVGEQYF. The CDR3 DNA is TGCGCCAGCAGTGAGTCGAGAGTCGGCGAGCAGTACTTC.